These 16 T cell receptor beta chains were sequenced from one sample in a study of CD8 T cells in cerebrospinal fluid in Alzheimer's disease. TCRdb reanalyzed the 10x single-cell sequencing reads and collapses them to one entry per CDR3 protein, without DNA. This table holds about 1,000 distinct CDR3 sequences. The sample taken for sequencing was cerebrospinal fluid. The receptors originated from a human donor in good health.

This clonotype is identified as medium-sized from frequency. The chain employs TRBV4-3 and TRBJ2-5. The CDR3 runs to 16 residues. Germline V gives CDR1 LGHNA, CDR2 YSLEER. CDR3 in amino acids: CASSRDWDSGQETQYF.

This clonotype is classed as large by frequency. The chain recombines TRBV5-1 with TRBJ1-3. CDR1 and CDR2 from the germline V gene are SGHRS and YFSETQ. The CDR3 contains 15 residues. CDR3 residues: CASQADRSSGNTIYF.

Its frequency marks this clonotype as large. The rearrangement links TRBV7-2 to TRBJ1-2. Germline V lookup: CDR1 SGHTA, CDR2 FQGNSA. The CDR3 length is 13 residues. CDR3 amino acids: CASSLGWNYGYTF. Combining the CDR3 with reference TRBV7-2 and TRBJ1-2 gives the whole variable domain GAGVSQSPSNKVTEKGKDVELRCDPISGHTALYWYRQSLGQGLEFLIYFQGNSAPDKSGLPSDRFSAERTGGSVSTLTIQRTQQEDSAVYLCASSLGWNYGYTFGSGTRLTVV.

Frequency places this clonotype as medium-sized. J is TRBJ1-1 and V is TRBV12-3 or TRBV12-4. CDR3 length: 13 residues. This CDR3 is CASSPWREGEAFF.

The chain uses TRBV12-3 or TRBV12-4 and TRBJ1-1. The CDR3 runs to 13 residues. The CDR3 here is CASSTDEGTEAFF.

This rearrangement joins TRBV15 to TRBJ2-4; there is no DNA to check the TCRdb D call of TRBD1. The CDR3 runs to 15 residues. Germline lookup yields CDR1 LNHNV and CDR2 YYDKDF (reference sequence). The CDR3 loop is CATSRRGQGLDIQYF. Drawing the rest from reference TRBV15 and TRBJ2-4, the complete variable domain is DAMVIQNPRYQVTQFGKPVTLSCSQTLNHNVMYWYQQKSSQAPKLLFHYYDKDFNNEADTPDNFQSRRPNTSFCFLDIRSPGLGDTAMYLCATSRRGQGLDIQYFGAGTRLSVL.

The chain combines TRBV20-1 with TRBJ2-1; TCRdb picks TRBD2, but there is no DNA to check that call. The CDR3 spans 15 residues. CDR1 DFQATT and CDR2 SNEGSKA come from the germline V gene (reference sequence). CDR3 residues: CSARAGTRVVSEQFF.

This clonotype is classed as medium-sized (0.01 to 0.1%) by frequency. The genes are TRBV7-9 and TRBJ1-1; checking the TCRdb D call of TRBD1 is not possible without DNA. This CDR3 has 14 amino acids. Germline CDR1 is SEHNR and CDR2 is FQNEAQ (reference sequence). CDR3: CASSRDRVDTEAFF.

This clonotype shows up as medium-sized by frequency. V gene TRBV19 combines with J gene TRBJ1-4; TCRdb names TRBD1, which stays unverified in the absence of DNA. CDR3 length: 15 residues. Germline V gene data show CDR1 as LNHDA and CDR2 as SQIVND (reference sequence). CDR3 residues: CASSSGRPPGEKLFF.

This clonotype registers medium-sized by frequency. The rearrangement uses TRBV24-1 and TRBJ2-1; the D gene TCRdb calls, TRBD2, cannot be checked with no DNA. The germline gives CDR1 KGHDR, CDR2 SFDVKD. This CDR3 contains 15 residues. The CDR3 loop reads CATSASGSKYNEQFF.

This clonotype is called medium-sized based on its frequency. The J gene is TRBJ2-3, the V gene TRBV7-2; the TCRdb D gene call, TRBD2, has no DNA to confirm it. The CDR3 has 17 amino acids. Germline V gene lookup returns CDR1 SGHTA and CDR2 FQGNSA. The CDR3 here is CASSSGLAGGWADTQYF. Drawing the rest from reference TRBV7-2 and TRBJ2-3, the complete variable domain is GAGVSQSPSNKVTEKGKDVELRCDPISGHTALYWYRQSLGQGLEFLIYFQGNSAPDKSGLPSDRFSAERTGGSVSTLTIQRTQQEDSAVYLCASSSGLAGGWADTQYFGPGTRLTVL.

Its frequency marks this clonotype as large. The chain employs TRBV5-4 and TRBJ2-3; without DNA, the TCRdb call of TRBD1 cannot be checked. This CDR3 spans 15 amino acids. Germline V gene lookup returns CDR1 SGHNT and CDR2 YYREEE (reference sequence). The CDR3 sequence is CASSLKGAPADTQYF. The entire variable domain, with the rest obtained from reference TRBV5-4 and TRBJ2-3, is as follows: ETGVTQSPTHLIKTRGQQVTLRCSSQSGHNTVSWYQQALGQGPQFIFQYYREEENGRGNFPPRFSGLQFPNYSSELNVNALELDDSALYLCASSLKGAPADTQYFGPGTRLTVL.

The chain carries TRBV12-3 or TRBV12-4 and TRBJ2-7. CDR3 size: 14 residues. CDR3: CASSLAGAHIEQYF.

This clonotype is called medium-sized (0.01 to 0.1%) based on its frequency. The chain employs TRBV6-5 and TRBJ2-1; checking the TCRdb D call of TRBD2 is not possible without DNA. Germline CDR1 MNHEY, CDR2 SVGAGI. The CDR3 has 17 residues. CDR3 loop: CASRPLAGVGIYNEQFF.

This clonotype is deemed medium-sized by its frequency. V and J are TRBV28 and TRBJ1-2; TCRdb lists TRBD1, though no DNA is available to test this call. This CDR3 has 14 residues. The V gene's germline CDR1 is MDHEN and CDR2 SYDVKM. CDR3 region: CASSLLDRNYGYTF.

This clonotype counts as medium-sized by frequency. This chain uses TRBV20-1 with TRBJ2-1; TCRdb's D call of TRBD1 is untestable without DNA. Germline assignment: CDR1 DFQATT and CDR2 SNEGSKA (reference sequence). The CDR3 spans 13 residues. Here the CDR3 reads CSALPDIRNEQFF.